This T cell receptor beta chain was recorded in a study of shared T cell receptors in the human thymus. From germline, CDR1 is SGHDN and CDR2 FVKESK. Trimming took 0 bases from V and 2 from J, leaving 16 bases between them. The CDR3 totals 17 residues. In its sample, this clone was seen a few times. Profiling relied on immunoSEQ multiplex PCR, and the TCRdb table lists in-frame clones only, not all of them. The repertoire consists of more than 550,000 clones, with about 87% occurring once and the leading ten covering roughly 0.0094%. This same sample was also taken into another study, of human thymus T cells.

The sequencing input was thymocytes. The TCR sequence derives from a boy under three years old with a congenital heart defect. V gene TRBV14 combines with J gene TRBJ1-2, with D unresolved. CDR3 loop: CASSQDEAGPPNYGYTF. CDR3 in DNA: TGTGCCAGCAGCCAAGATGAAGCAGGCCCTCCCAACTATGGCTACACCTTC. The variable domain in full, completed from reference TRBV14 and TRBJ1-2, reads EAGVTQFPSHSVIEKGQTVTLRCDPISGHDNLYWYRRVMGKEIKFLLHFVKESKQDESGMPNNRFLAERTGGTYSTLKVQPAELEDSGVYFCASSQDEAGPPNYGYTFGSGTRLTVV.